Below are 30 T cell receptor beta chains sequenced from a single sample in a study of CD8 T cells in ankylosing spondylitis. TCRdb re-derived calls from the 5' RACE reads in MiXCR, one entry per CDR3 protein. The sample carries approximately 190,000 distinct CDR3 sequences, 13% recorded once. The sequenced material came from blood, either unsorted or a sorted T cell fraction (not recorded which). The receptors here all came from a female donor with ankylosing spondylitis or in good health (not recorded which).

CDR3 loop: CAIRRPGGNTIYF. CDR3 sequence (DNA): TGTGCCATCCGACGGCCCGGGGGAAACACCATATATTTT. The chain recombines TRBV10-3 with TRBJ1-3; D ambiguous. The V end was cut by 8 bases, the J end by 4 bases, with 12 bases between. This CDR3 is built from 13 residues. Germline CDR1 is ENHRY and CDR2 is SYGVKD.

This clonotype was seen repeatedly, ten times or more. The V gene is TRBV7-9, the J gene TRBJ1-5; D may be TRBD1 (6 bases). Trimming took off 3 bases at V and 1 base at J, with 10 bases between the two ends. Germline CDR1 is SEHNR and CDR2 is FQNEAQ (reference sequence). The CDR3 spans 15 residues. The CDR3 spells CASSLDGQSNQPQHF. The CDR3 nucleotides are TGTGCCAGCAGCTTGGATGGACAGAGCAATCAGCCCCAGCATTTT.

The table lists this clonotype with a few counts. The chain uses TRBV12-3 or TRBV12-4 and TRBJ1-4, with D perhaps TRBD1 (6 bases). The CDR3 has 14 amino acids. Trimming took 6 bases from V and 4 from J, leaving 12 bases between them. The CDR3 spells CASSPGALNEKLFF. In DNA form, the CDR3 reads TGTGCCAGCAGCCCAGGGGCCCTTAATGAAAAACTGTTTTTT.

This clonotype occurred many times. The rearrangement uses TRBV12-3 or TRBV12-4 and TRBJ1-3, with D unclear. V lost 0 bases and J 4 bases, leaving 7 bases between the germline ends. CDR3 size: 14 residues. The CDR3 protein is CASSLAGIGNTIYF. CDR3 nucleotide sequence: TGTGCCAGCAGTTTAGCAGGGATCGGAAACACCATATATTTT.

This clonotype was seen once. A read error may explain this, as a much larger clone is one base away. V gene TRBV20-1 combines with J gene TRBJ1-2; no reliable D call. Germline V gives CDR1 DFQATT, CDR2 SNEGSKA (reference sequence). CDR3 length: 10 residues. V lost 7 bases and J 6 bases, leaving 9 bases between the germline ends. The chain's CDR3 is CSVQKNGYTF. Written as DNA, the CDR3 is TGCAGTGTGCAAAAAAATGGCTACACCTTC.

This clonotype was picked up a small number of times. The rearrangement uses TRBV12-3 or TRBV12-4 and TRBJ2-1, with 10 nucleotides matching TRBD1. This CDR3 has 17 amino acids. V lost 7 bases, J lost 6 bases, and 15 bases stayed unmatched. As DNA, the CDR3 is TGTGCCAGCACCCGACGTCATCCCGGGACAGGGGTCAATGAGCAGTTCTTC. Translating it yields CASTRRHPGTGVNEQFF.

CDR3 DNA: TGTGCCAGCAGCCAGGGCCGGGATTCCGTTTACGAGCAGTACTTC. It encodes CASSQGRDSVYEQYF. The gene calls are TRBV7-2 and TRBJ2-7; either TRBD1 or TRBD2 may fit D (5 bases each). This CDR3 has 15 residues. V lost 5 bases to trimming and J lost 4 bases, with 18 bases between them. Germline CDR1 reads SGHTA; CDR2 reads FQGNSA. Full variable domain (rest looked up from reference TRBV7-2 and TRBJ2-7): GAGVSQSPSNKVTEKGKDVELRCDPISGHTALYWYRQSLGQGLEFLIYFQGNSAPDKSGLPSDRFSAERTGGSVSTLTIQRTQQEDSAVYLCASSQGRDSVYEQYFGPGTRLTVT.

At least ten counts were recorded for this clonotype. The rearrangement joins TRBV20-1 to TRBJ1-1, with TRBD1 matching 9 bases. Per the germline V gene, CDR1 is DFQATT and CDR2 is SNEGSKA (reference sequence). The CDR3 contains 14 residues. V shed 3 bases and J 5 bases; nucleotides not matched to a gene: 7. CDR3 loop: CSASRGTGRTEAFF. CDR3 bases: TGCAGTGCTAGCCGAGGGACAGGGAGGACTGAAGCTTTCTTT.

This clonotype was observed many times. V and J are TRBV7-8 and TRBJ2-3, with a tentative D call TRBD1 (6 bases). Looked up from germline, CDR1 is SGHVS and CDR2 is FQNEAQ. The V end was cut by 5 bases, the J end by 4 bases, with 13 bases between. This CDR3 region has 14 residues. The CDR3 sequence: CASSPGQNSDTQYF. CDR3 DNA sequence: TGTGCCAGCAGCCCAGGACAGAACTCAGATACGCAGTATTTT.

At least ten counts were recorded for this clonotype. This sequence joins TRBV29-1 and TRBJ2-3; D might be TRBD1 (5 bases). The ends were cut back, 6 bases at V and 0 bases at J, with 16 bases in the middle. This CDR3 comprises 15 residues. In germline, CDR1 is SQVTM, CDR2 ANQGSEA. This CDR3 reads CSVLGRGWSTDTQYF. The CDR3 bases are TGCAGCGTCCTGGGGCGCGGTTGGAGCACAGATACGCAGTATTTT.

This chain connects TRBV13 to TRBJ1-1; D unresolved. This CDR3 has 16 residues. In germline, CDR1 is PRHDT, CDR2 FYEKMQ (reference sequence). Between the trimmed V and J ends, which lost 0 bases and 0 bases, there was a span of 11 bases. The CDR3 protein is CASSLGPFLLNTEAFF. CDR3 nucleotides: TGTGCCAGCAGCTTAGGGCCCTTCCTGTTGAACACTGAAGCTTTCTTT. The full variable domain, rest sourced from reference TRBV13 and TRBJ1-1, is AAGVIQSPRHLIKEKRETATLKCYPIPRHDTVYWYQQGPGQDPQFLISFYEKMQSDKGSIPDRFSAQQFSDYHSELNMSSLELGDSALYFCASSLGPFLLNTEAFFGQGTRLTVV.

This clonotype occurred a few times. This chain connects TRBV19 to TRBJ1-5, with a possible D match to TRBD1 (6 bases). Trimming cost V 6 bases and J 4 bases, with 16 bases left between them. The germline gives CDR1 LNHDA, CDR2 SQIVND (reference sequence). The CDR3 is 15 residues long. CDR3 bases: TGTGCCAGTAGAAAACGACGGGGGCCTAATCAGCCCCAGCATTTT. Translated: CASRKRRGPNQPQHF.

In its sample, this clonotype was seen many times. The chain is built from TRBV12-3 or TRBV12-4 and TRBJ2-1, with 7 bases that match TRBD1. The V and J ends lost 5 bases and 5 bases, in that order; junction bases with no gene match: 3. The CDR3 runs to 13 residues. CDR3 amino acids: CASSHGTDNEQFF. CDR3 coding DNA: TGTGCCAGCAGTCATGGGACAGACAATGAGCAGTTCTTC.

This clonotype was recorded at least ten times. This CDR3 reads CASSERDYSNQPQHF. CDR3 nucleotides: TGTGCCAGCAGTGAAAGGGACTATAGCAATCAGCCCCAGCATTTT. The chain joins TRBV6-1 to TRBJ1-5; TRBD1 might be the D (5 bases). The CDR3 consists of 15 residues. V was clipped by 2 bases and J by 0 bases, with 8 bases between them. The germline gives CDR1 MNHNS, CDR2 SASEGT.

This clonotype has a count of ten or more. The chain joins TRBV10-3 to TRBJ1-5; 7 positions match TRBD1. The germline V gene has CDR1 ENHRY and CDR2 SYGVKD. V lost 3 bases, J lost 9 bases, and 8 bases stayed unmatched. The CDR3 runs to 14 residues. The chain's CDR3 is CAISEGDSEGPQHF. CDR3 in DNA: TGTGCCATCAGTGAAGGGGACAGCGAGGGGCCCCAGCATTTT.

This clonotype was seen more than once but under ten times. CDR3 nucleotide sequence: TGTGCCAGCACCCGGTCCATCGGCGGCTACACCTTC. Translation gives CASTRSIGGYTF. The chain carries TRBV11-2 and TRBJ1-2, with D unresolved. V lost 7 bases, J lost 8 bases, and 14 bases lay in between. The germline CDR1 and CDR2 sequences are SGHAT and FQNNGV. The CDR3 has 12 amino acids.

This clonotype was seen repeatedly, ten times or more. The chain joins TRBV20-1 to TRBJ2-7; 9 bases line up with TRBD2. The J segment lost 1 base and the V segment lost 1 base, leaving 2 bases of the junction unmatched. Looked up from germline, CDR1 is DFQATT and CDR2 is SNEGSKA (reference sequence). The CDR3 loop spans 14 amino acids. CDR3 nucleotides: TGCAGTGCTAGAGGACTAGCGGATTCCTACGAGCAGTACTTC. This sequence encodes CSARGLADSYEQYF.

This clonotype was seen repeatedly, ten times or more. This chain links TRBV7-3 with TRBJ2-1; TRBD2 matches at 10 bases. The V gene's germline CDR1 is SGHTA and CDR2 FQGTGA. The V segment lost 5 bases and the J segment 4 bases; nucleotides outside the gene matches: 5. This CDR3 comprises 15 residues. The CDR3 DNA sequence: TGTGCCAGCAGCAAACTAGCGGGGCGATACAATGAGCAGTTCTTC. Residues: CASSKLAGRYNEQFF.

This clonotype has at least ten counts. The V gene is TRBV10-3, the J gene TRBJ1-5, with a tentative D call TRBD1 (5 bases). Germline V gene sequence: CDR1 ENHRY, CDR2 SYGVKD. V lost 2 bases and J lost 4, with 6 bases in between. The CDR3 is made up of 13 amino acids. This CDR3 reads CAISEAGNQPQHF. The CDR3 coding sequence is TGTGCCATCAGTGAGGCAGGGAATCAGCCCCAGCATTTT.

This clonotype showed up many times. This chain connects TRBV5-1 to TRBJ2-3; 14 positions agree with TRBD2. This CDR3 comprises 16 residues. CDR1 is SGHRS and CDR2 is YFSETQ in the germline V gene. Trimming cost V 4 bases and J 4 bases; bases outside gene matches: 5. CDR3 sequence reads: CASSTGTSGSADTQYF. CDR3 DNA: TGCGCCAGCAGCACCGGGACTAGCGGGAGTGCAGATACGCAGTATTTT.

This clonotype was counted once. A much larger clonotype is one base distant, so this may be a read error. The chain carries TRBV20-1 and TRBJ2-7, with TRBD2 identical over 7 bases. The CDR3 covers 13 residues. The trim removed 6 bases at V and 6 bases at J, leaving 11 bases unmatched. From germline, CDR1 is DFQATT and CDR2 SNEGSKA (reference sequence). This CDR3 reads CSAVYGGSPEQYF. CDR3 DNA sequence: TGCAGTGCCGTCTATGGCGGGAGCCCCGAGCAGTACTTC.

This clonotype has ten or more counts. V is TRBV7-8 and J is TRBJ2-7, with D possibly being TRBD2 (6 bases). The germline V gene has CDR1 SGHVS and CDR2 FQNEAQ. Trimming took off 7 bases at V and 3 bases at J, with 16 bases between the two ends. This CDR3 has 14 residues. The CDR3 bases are TGTGCCAGCAAAAGGGACTTAACCCTCTACGAGCAGTACTTC. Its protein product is CASKRDLTLYEQYF.

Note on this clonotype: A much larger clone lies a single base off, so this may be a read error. The CDR3 DNA is TGTGCCAGCAGCCTGGTAGCGGGAAACACCGGGGAGCTGGTTTTT. As protein: CASSLVAGNTGELVF. The chain has TRBV7-2 and TRBJ2-2; 8 positions agree with TRBD2. This CDR3 is built from 15 residues. From germline, CDR1 is SGHTA and CDR2 FQGNSA.

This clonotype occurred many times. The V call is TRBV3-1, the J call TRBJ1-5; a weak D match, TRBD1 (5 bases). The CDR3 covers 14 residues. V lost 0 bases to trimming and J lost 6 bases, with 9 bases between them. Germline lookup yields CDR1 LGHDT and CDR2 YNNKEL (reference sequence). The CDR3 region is CASSQDRRGQPQHF. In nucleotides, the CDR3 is TGTGCCAGCAGCCAAGATAGGAGGGGTCAGCCCCAGCATTTT.

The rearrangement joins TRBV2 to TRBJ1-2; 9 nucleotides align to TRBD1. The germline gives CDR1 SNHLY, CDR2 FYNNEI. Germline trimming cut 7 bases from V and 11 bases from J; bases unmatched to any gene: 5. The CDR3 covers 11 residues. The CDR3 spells CASKGTGSYTF. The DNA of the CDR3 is TGTGCCAGCAAGGGGACAGGGTCTTACACCTTC. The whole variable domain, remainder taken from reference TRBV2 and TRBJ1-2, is EPEVTQTPSHQVTQMGQEVILRCVPISNHLYFYWYRQILGQKVEFLVSFYNNEISEKSEIFDDQFSVERPDGSNFTLKIRSTKLEDSAMYFCASKGTGSYTFGSGTRLTVV.

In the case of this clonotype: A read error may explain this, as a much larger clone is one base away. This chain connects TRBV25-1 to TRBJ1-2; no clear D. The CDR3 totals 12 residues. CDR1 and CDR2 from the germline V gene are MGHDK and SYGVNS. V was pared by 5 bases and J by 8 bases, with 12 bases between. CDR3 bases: TGTGCCAGCAGTTTCATGACACAGGGCTACACCTTC. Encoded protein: CASSFMTQGYTF.

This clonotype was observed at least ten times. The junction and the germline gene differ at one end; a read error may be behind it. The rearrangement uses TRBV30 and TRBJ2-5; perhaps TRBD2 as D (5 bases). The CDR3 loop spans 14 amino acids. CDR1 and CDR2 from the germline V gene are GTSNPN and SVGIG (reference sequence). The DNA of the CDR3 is TGTGCCTGGAGTGGGATAGCGACAAGAGAGGCCCAGTACTTC. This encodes CAWSGIATREAQYF.

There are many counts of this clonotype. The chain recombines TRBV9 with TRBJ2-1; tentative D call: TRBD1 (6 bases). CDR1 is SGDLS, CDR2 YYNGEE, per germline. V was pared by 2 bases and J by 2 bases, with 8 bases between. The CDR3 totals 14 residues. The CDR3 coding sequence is TGTGCCAGCAGCGTTGGGACAACCTACAATGAGCAGTTCTTC. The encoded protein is CASSVGTTYNEQFF.

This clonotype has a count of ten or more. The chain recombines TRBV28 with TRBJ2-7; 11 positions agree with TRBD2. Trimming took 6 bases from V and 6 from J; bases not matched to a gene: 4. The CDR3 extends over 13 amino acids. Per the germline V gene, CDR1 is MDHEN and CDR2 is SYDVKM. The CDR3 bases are TGTGCCAGCAGGCCTAGCGGGAGGACCGAGCAGTACTTC. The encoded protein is CASRPSGRTEQYF.

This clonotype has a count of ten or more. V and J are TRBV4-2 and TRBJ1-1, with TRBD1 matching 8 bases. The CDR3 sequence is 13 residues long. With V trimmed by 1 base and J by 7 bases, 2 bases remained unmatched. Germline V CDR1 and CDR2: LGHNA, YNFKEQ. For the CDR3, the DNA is TGTGCCAGCAGCCAAGGCGGACAGGGTGAAGCTTTCTTT. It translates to CASSQGGQGEAFF.